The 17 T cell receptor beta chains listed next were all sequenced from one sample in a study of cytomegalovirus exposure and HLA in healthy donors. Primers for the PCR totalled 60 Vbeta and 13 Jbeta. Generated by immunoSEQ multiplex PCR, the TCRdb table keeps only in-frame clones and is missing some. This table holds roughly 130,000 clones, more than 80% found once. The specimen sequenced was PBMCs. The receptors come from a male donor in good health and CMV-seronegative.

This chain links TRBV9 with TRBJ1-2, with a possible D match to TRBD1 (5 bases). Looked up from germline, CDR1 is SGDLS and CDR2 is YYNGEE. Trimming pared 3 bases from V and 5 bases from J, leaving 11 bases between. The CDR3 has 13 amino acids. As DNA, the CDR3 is TGTGCCAGCAGCGAAGGCGGGGGTTATGGCTACACCTTC. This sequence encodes CASSEGGGYGYTF.

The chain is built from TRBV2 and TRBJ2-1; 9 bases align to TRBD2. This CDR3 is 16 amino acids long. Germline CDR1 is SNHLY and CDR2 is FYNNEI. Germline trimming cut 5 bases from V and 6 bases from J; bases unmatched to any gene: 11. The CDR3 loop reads CASSRPSSGKGNEQFF. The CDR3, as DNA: TGTGCCAGCAGTCGACCCTCTAGCGGGAAGGGCAATGAGCAGTTCTTC.

DNA of the CDR3: TGTGCCAGCAGCCCCGGCGGGCCGAGCACCGGGGAGCTGTTTTTT. Translated, it gives CASSPGGPSTGELFF. The chain couples TRBV11-3 to TRBJ2-2; a weak D match, TRBD2 (5 bases). The CDR3 consists of 15 residues. Germline CDR1 is SGHNT and CDR2 is YENEEA. V shed 5 bases and J shed 4 bases, with 14 bases lying between them. The full variable domain, in which reference TRBV11-3 and TRBJ2-2 provide the parts outside the CDR3, is EAGVVQSPRYKIIEKKQPVAFWCNPISGHNTLYWYLQNLGQGPELLIRYENEEAVDDSQLPKDRFSAERLKGVDSTLKIQPAELGDSAVYLCASSPGGPSTGELFFGEGSRLTVL.

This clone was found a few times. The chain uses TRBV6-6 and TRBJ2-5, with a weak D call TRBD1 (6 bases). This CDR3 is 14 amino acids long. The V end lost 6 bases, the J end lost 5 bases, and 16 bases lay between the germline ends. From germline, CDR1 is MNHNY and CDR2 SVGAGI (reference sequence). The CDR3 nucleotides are TGTGCCAGCAGAGCCACAGGGCTAGGCGAGACCCAGTACTTC. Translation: CASRATGLGETQYF.

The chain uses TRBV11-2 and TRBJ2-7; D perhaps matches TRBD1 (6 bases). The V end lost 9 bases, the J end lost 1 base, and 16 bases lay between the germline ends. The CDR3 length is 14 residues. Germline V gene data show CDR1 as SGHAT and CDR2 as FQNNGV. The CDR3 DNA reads TGTGCCAGTGGGGTAGACAGGAAGTCCTACGAGCAGTACTTC. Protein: CASGVDRKSYEQYF.

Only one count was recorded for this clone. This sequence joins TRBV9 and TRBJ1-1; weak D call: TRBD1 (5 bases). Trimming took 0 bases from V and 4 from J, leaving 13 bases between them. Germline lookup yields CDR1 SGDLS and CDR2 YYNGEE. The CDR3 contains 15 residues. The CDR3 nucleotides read TGTGCCAGCAGCGTAGGGGGAATCGGGGGCACTGAAGCTTTCTTT. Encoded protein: CASSVGGIGGTEAFF.

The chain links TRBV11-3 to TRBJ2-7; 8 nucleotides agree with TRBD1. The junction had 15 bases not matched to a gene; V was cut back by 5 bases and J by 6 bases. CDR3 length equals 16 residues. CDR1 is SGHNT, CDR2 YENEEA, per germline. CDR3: CASSGGQATGSAEQYF. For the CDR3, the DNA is TGTGCCAGCAGCGGGGGACAGGCGACGGGATCCGCCGAGCAGTACTTC.

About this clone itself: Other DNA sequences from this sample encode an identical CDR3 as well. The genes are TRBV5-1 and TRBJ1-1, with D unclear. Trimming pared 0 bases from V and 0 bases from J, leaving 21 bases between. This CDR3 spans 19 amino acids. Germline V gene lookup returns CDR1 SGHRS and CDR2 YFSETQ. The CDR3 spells CASSLDWQPGFSMNTEAFF. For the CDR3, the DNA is TGCGCCAGCAGCTTGGATTGGCAGCCTGGATTTAGCATGAACACTGAAGCTTTCTTT.

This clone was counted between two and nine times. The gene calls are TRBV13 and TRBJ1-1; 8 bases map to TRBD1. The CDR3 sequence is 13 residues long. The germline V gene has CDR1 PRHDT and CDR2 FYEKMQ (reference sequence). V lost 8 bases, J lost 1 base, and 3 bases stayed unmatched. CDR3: CASGRGQNTEAFF. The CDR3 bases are TGTGCCAGCGGCAGGGGGCAGAACACTGAAGCTTTCTTT.

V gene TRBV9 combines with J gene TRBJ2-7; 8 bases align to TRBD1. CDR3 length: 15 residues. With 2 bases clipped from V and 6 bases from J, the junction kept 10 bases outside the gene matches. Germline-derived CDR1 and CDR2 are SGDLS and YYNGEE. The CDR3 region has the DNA TGTGCCAGCAGCGTTCGGACAGGGTCAGGGTCCGAGCAGTACTTC. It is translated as CASSVRTGSGSEQYF.

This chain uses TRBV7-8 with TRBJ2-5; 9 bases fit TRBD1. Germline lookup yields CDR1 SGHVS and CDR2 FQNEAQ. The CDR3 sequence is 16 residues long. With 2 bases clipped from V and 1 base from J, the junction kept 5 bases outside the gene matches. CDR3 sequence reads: CASSLSGTGSQETQYF. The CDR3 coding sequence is TGTGCCAGCAGCTTATCCGGGACAGGGTCCCAAGAGACCCAGTACTTC.

In DNA, the CDR3 is TGTGCCAGCAGCAAGACCAGGGGAAACCGCTCCTACAATGAGCAGTTCTTC. Amino acid sequence: CASSKTRGNRSYNEQFF. The rearrangement links TRBV7-2 to TRBJ2-1, with D tentatively TRBD1 (6 bases). With 5 bases removed from V and 0 bases from J, the gap between germline ends came to 17 bases. The CDR3 sequence is 17 residues long. CDR1 SGHTA and CDR2 FQGNSA come from the germline V gene.

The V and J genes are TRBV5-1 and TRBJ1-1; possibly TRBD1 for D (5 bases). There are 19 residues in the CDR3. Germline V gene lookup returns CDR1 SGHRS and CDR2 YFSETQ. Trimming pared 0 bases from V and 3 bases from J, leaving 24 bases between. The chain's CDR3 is CASSLAGSTQGRWDTEAFF. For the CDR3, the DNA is TGCGCCAGCAGCTTGGCCGGGAGTACGCAGGGCCGCTGGGACACTGAAGCTTTCTTT.

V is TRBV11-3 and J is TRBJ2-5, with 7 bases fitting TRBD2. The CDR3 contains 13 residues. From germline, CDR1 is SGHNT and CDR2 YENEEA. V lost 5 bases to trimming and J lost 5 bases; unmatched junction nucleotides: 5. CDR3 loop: CASSGGGRETQYF. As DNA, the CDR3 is TGTGCCAGCAGCGGGGGGGGTCGGGAGACCCAGTACTTC. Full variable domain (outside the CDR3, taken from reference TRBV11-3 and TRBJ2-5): EAGVVQSPRYKIIEKKQPVAFWCNPISGHNTLYWYLQNLGQGPELLIRYENEEAVDDSQLPKDRFSAERLKGVDSTLKIQPAELGDSAVYLCASSGGGRETQYFGPGTRLLVL.

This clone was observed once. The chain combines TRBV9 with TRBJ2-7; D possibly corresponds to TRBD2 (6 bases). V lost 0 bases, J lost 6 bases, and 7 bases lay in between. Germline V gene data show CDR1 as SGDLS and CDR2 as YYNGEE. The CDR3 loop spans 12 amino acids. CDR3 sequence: CASSVVGGEQYF. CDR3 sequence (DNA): TGTGCCAGCAGCGTAGTCGGGGGCGAGCAGTACTTC.

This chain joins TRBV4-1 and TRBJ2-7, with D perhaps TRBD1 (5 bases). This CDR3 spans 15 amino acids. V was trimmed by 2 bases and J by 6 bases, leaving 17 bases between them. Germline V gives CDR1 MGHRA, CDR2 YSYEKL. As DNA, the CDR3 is TGCGCCAGCAGCCAACAACAAGGGGCAGGGCGCGAGCAGTACTTC. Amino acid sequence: CASSQQQGAGREQYF.

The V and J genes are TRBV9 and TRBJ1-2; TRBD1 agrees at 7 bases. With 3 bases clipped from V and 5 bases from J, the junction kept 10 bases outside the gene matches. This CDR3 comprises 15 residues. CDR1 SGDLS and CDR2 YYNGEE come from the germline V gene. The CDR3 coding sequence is TGTGCCAGCAGCGGTCGACAGGGAGATGTTTATGGCTACACCTTC. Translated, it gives CASSGRQGDVYGYTF.